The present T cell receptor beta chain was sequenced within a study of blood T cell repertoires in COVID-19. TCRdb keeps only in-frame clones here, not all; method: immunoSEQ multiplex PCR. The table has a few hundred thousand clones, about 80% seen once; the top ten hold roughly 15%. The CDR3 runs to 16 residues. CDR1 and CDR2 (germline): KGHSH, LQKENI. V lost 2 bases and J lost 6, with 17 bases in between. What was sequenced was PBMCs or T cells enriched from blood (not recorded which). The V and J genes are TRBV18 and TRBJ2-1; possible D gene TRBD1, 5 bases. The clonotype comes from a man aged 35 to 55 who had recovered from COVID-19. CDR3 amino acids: CASSPSVGAPSNEQFF. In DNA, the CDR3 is TGTGCCAGCTCACCATCGGTAGGGGCCCCTTCCAATGAGCAGTTCTTC.